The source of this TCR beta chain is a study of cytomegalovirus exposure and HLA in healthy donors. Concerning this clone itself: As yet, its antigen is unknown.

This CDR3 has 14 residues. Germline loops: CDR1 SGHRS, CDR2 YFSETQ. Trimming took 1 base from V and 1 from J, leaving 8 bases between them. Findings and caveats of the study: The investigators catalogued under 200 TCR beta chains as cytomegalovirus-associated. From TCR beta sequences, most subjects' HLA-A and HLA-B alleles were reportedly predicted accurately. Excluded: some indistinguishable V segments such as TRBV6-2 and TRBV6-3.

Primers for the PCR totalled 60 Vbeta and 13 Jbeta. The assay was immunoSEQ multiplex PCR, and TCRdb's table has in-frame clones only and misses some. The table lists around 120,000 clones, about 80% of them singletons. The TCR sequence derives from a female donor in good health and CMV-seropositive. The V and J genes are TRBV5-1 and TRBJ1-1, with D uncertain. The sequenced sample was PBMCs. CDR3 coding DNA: TGCGCCAGCAGCTTGAGTGGGCAGAACACTGAAGCTTTCTTT. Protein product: CASSLSGQNTEAFF.